These 9 T cell receptor beta chains share one sample of origin, sequenced in a study of blood T cells in healthy people across ages. A second PCR, run for roughly 7 to 12 cycles, used a sample-barcoded 5' primer plus a J-beta primer mix. TCRdb analysed the 5' RACE reads with MiXCR anew, one entry per CDR3 protein. The sample yields over 950,000 distinct CDR3 sequences, roughly two fifths seen once. Specimen: blood. The origin of the receptors is a young man in good health.

V usage is TRBV15 and J usage is TRBJ2-3; D is uncertain. This CDR3 is built from 15 residues. V was shortened by 0 bases and J by 2 bases, with 9 bases between the two germline ends. Germline CDR1 is LNHNV and CDR2 is YYDKDF (reference sequence). As DNA, the CDR3 is TGTGCCACCAGCAGAGATCAGGATTCCACAGATACGCAGTATTTT. This sequence encodes CATSRDQDSTDTQYF. Using reference TRBV15 and TRBJ2-3 for the parts outside the CDR3, the full variable domain is DAMVIQNPRYQVTQFGKPVTLSCSQTLNHNVMYWYQQKSSQAPKLLFHYYDKDFNNEADTPDNFQSRRPNTSFCFLDIRSPGLGDTAMYLCATSRDQDSTDTQYFGPGTRLTVL.

J is TRBJ2-1 and V is TRBV20-1; TRBD2 agrees at 9 bases. Germline V gene data show CDR1 as DFQATT and CDR2 as SNEGSKA (reference sequence). The CDR3 length is 15 residues. V lost 3 bases and J lost 5; bases outside the gene matches: 8. The DNA of the CDR3 is TGCAGTGCTAGTGGGTCCAGCGGGGGGAACAATGAGCAGTTCTTC. Protein sequence: CSASGSSGGNNEQFF.

This clonotype turned up a few times. J is TRBJ2-3 and V is TRBV20-1; 9 bases are shared with TRBD2. Germline V gives CDR1 DFQATT, CDR2 SNEGSKA (reference sequence). With V trimmed by 0 bases and J by 6 bases, 7 bases remained unmatched. The CDR3 loop spans 15 amino acids. CDR3 protein: CSARDLAGRRDTQYF. The CDR3 nucleotides are TGCAGTGCTAGAGATCTAGCGGGGCGAAGGGATACGCAGTATTTT.

CDR3 nucleotide sequence: TGTGCCAGCAGCCGCAAATTTTGGGACACTGAAGCTTTCTTT. This codes for CASSRKFWDTEAFF. The chain uses TRBV21-1 and TRBJ1-1. TRBV21-1 has pseudogene status. The CDR3 contains 14 residues.

This clonotype was counted only a few times. The V and J genes are TRBV20-1 and TRBJ1-4; 9 nucleotides agree with TRBD1. This CDR3 is built from 13 residues. The germline V gene encodes CDR1 DFQATT and CDR2 SNEGSKA (reference sequence). With V trimmed by 5 bases and J by 6 bases, 4 bases remained unmatched. CDR3 region: CSAFDRGDEKLFF. In DNA, the CDR3 is TGCAGTGCTTTCGACAGGGGGGATGAAAAACTGTTTTTT.

The chain combines TRBV29-1 with TRBJ2-5; a possible D gene is TRBD2 (6 bases). Germline values: CDR1 SQVTM, CDR2 ANQGSEA. V was trimmed by 7 bases and J by 3 bases, leaving 27 bases between them. The CDR3 loop spans 17 amino acids. The CDR3 loop reads CSGEEGSNGGRKETQYF. As DNA, the CDR3 is TGCAGCGGAGAGGAGGGGTCAAATGGGGGTCGAAAAGAGACCCAGTACTTC.

The gene calls are TRBV12-3 or TRBV12-4 and TRBJ1-3; unclear D gene. The CDR3 is 14 amino acids. V was pared by 6 bases and J by 4 bases, with 13 bases between. CDR3 DNA sequence: TGTGCCAGCAGCCCCGAGAGGCCGGGAAACACCATATATTTT. This gives the protein CASSPERPGNTIYF.

Many counts were recorded for this clonotype. The V and J genes are TRBV29-1 and TRBJ2-1, with D uncertain. CDR3 length equals 16 residues. The ends were cut back, 1 base at V and 0 bases at J, with 13 bases in the middle. The germline gives CDR1 SQVTM, CDR2 ANQGSEA. This CDR3 is CSVEGSVFGSYNEQFF. CDR3 nucleotides: TGCAGCGTTGAAGGGTCGGTCTTCGGCTCCTACAATGAGCAGTTCTTC.

The chain joins TRBV3-1 to TRBJ1-2, with D unclear. V lost 4 bases to trimming and J lost 3 bases, with 9 bases between them. This CDR3 has 13 amino acids. The germline V gene has CDR1 LGHDT and CDR2 YNNKEL (reference sequence). The CDR3 loop reads CASSLTAYYGYTF. The CDR3 DNA sequence: TGTGCCAGCAGCCTTACAGCATACTATGGCTACACCTTC.